The 13 T cell receptor beta chains in this list originate from one sample, sequenced in a study of blood T cell repertoires in COVID-19. Only in-frame clones appear in the TCRdb table, and some are missing; sequencing was by immunoSEQ multiplex PCR. The table shows approximately 220,000 clones, with about 90% occurring only once. Specimen: PBMCs or T cells enriched from blood (not recorded which). These TCRs come from a man in his thirties or forties who had been exposed to COVID-19.

This rearrangement joins TRBV5-1 to TRBJ2-1; 8 bases map to TRBD2. J was trimmed by 5 bases and V by 2 bases; bases with no gene match: 15. The CDR3 contains 18 residues. Germline CDR1 and CDR2: SGHRS and YFSETQ. The CDR3: CASSFLPSGGTPHNEQFF. CDR3 DNA sequence: TGCGCCAGCAGCTTCTTACCCAGCGGGGGCACTCCACACAATGAGCAGTTCTTC.

V is TRBV19 and J is TRBJ1-5; D not resolved. The CDR3 contains 14 residues. The germline gives CDR1 LNHDA, CDR2 SQIVND (reference sequence). V lost 3 bases and J 1 base, leaving 7 bases between the germline ends. DNA for the CDR3: TGTGCCAGTAGTATCGGTGAGAGCAATCAGCCCCAGCATTTT. Its translation is CASSIGESNQPQHF.

The chain has TRBV4-3 and TRBJ1-2; D may be TRBD1 (5 bases). Germline V gene sequence: CDR1 LGHNA, CDR2 YSLEER. V shed 1 base and J shed 7 bases, with 13 bases lying between them. The CDR3 has 14 residues. CDR3 residues: CASSQARGGSGYTF. CDR3 sequence (DNA): TGCGCCAGCAGCCAAGCAAGGGGAGGATCTGGCTACACCTTC.

Of note for this clone: It is likely a read error, because the conserved phenylalanine at the end of the CDR3 is missing. It is unclear where the CDR3 begins or ends on the DNA, so no DNA is shown, and the CDR3 is as TCRdb lists it. V gene TRBV13 combines with J gene TRBJ2-7; the table's D call of TRBD2 was not tested on the DNA. Germline loops: CDR1 PRHDT, CDR2 FYEKMQ (reference sequence). Ends included, the CDR3 has 8 residues. CDR3 amino acids: CASSLTSH.

V is TRBV3-1 (or the pseudogene TRBV3-2) and J is TRBJ1-6; maybe TRBD1 (5 bases). This CDR3 spans 14 amino acids. Germline loops: CDR1 LGHDT, CDR2 YNNKEL (reference sequence). Trimming removed 4 bases at V and 12 bases at J, with 16 bases between. The CDR3 DNA follows: TGTGCCAGCAGCCCAGGTGGGGGGTGGGGACCCCTCCACTTT. The encoded protein is CASSPGGGWGPLHF.

The chain has TRBV9 and TRBJ1-1, with a weak D call TRBD1 (6 bases). The germline V and J ends were trimmed by 4 bases and 1 base, with 14 bases remaining between them. This CDR3 comprises 15 residues. The germline gives CDR1 SGDLS, CDR2 YYNGEE. DNA of the CDR3: TGTGCCAGCAGCAAAACCGGGACAAAGAACACTGAAGCTTTCTTT. Translated, it gives CASSKTGTKNTEAFF.

V gene TRBV6-5 combines with J gene TRBJ1-3, with 7 positions matching TRBD1. Losses at the gene ends were 10 bases for V and 2 bases for J; bases not matched to a gene: 11. The CDR3 totals 15 residues. Germline V gene lookup returns CDR1 MNHEY and CDR2 SVGAGI. The CDR3 region is CATTLDRVAGNTIYF. The CDR3 DNA reads as TGTGCCACGACGCTCGACAGGGTGGCTGGAAACACCATATATTTT.

The rearrangement joins TRBV7-3 to TRBJ1-6; D perhaps matches TRBD1 (5 bases). The V and J ends lost 2 bases and 7 bases respectively, with 9 bases between them. Germline V gene lookup returns CDR1 SGHTA and CDR2 FQGTGA. The CDR3 extends over 14 amino acids. Here the CDR3 reads CASSLQGVNSPLHF. The CDR3 bases are TGTGCCAGCAGCTTACAGGGTGTGAATTCACCCCTCCACTTT.

V is TRBV4-1 and J is TRBJ2-7; tentatively, D is TRBD2 (6 bases). V was shortened by 2 bases and J by 6 bases, with 17 bases between the two germline ends. CDR1 is MGHRA and CDR2 is YSYEKL in the germline V gene. This CDR3 comprises 15 residues. This chain's CDR3 is CASSQPGTPSREQYF. As DNA, the CDR3 is TGCGCCAGCAGCCAACCGGGGACTCCGTCGCGCGAGCAGTACTTC.

CDR3 in amino acids: CASSDNGGSTDTQYF. CDR3 bases: TGTGCCAGCAGCGATAACGGGGGGAGCACAGATACGCAGTATTTT. The rearrangement links TRBV7-3 to TRBJ2-3, with 7 positions matching TRBD2. CDR1 is SGHTA, CDR2 FQGTGA, per germline. This CDR3 region has 15 residues. The V gene end was trimmed by 5 bases and the J gene end by 0 bases; junction bases not matched to a gene: 5.

The V gene is TRBV5-4, the J gene TRBJ2-3; 7 nucleotides agree with TRBD1. J was trimmed by 4 bases and V by 0 bases; bases with no gene match: 2. This CDR3 is built from 14 residues. Germline V CDR1 and CDR2: SGHNT, YYREEE (reference sequence). This chain's CDR3 is CASSLGQGPDTQYF. Here the CDR3 DNA reads TGTGCCAGCAGCTTGGGACAGGGTCCAGATACGCAGTATTTT.

V gene TRBV10-2 combines with J gene TRBJ1-5; 7 nucleotides match TRBD1. This CDR3 is 20 amino acids long. The trim removed 2 bases at V and 0 bases at J, leaving 16 bases unmatched. The germline gives CDR1 WSHSY, CDR2 SAAADI. In DNA form, the CDR3 reads TGCGCCAGCAGTGAGGGGACCACAGGGGCACGCGCCTATAGCAATCAGCCCCAGCATTTT. It translates to CASSEGTTGARAYSNQPQHF.

This chain connects TRBV2 to TRBJ2-2; tentative D call: TRBD2 (5 bases). Germline-derived CDR1 and CDR2 are SNHLY and FYNNEI. CDR3 length equals 12 residues. Trimming took off 8 bases at V and 8 bases at J, with 12 bases between the two ends. This chain's CDR3 is CASLRGRGELFF. The CDR3 nucleotides read TGTGCCAGCCTTCGGGGTCGGGGGGAGCTGTTTTTT.